A single sample is the source of the 14 T cell receptor beta chains below, sequenced in a study of blood T cell repertoires in COVID-19 (dated by TCRdb to about 2020). Library preparation was by the immunoSEQ multiplex PCR assay. Sourced from immuneACCESS, this table was stored by TCRdb with only in-frame sequences that have V and J called. A share of the clones is absent; for the studies checked, an unresolved V gene accounts for under half, and the remainder has no known explanation. The sample records about 150,000 clones, around 83% of which are singletons. The ten largest clones capture roughly an eighth of the sample. The sequenced sample was peripheral blood. The receptors here all came from a woman in her sixties or seventies with COVID-19, enrolled during active disease.

The chain carries TRBV5-1 and TRBJ1-2; 11 positions agree with TRBD1. The CDR3 loop spans 16 amino acids. V gave up 0 bases and J gave up 6 bases; unmatched junction bases: 7. Per germline, CDR1 SGHRS and CDR2 YFSETQ. CDR3 in amino acids: CASSLEIWTGGDGYTF. The CDR3 bases are TGCGCCAGCAGCTTGGAGATTTGGACAGGGGGCGATGGCTACACCTTC.

This chain links TRBV6-2 or TRBV6-3 with TRBJ1-5, with D uncertain. In germline, CDR1 is MNHEY, CDR2 SVGEGT. Between the trimmed V and J ends, which lost 3 bases and 5 bases, there was a span of 5 bases. CDR3 length: 12 residues. The CDR3 DNA is TGTGCCAGCAGTTATCCATATCAGCCCCAGCATTTT. Amino acid sequence: CASSYPYQPQHF.

V usage is TRBV19 and J usage is TRBJ1-2; possible D gene TRBD1, 5 bases. The CDR3 contains 18 residues. Germline-derived CDR1 and CDR2 are LNHDA and SQIVND (reference sequence). V was pared by 7 bases and J by 0 bases, with 24 bases between. CDR3 residues: CASKDGRDIWIANYGYTF. The CDR3 DNA reads as TGTGCCAGTAAAGATGGCAGGGATATATGGATAGCTAACTATGGCTACACCTTC.

This clone has only a few counts. The genes are TRBV5-8 and TRBJ1-3, with D possibly TRBD1 on 6 matching bases. This CDR3 is 13 amino acids long. Germline V CDR1 and CDR2: SGHTS, YDEGEE. V shed 2 bases and J shed 3 bases, with 6 bases lying between them. The CDR3 DNA reads TGTGCCAGCAGCTTCAGGGGTGGAAACACCATATATTTT. Translation gives CASSFRGGNTIYF.

This clone has only a few counts. CDR3 in DNA: TGTGCCAGCAGCGGAATAGCGGCGGACGGGGAGCTGTTTTTT. It translates to CASSGIAADGELFF. The rearrangement joins TRBV9 to TRBJ2-2; weak D call: TRBD2 (6 bases). Trimming removed 3 bases at V and 7 bases at J, with 13 bases between. Per germline, CDR1 SGDLS and CDR2 YYNGEE. CDR3 size: 14 residues.

This chain uses TRBV7-6 with TRBJ1-1; D remains unclear. V was pared by 1 base and J by 1 base, with 7 bases between. Germline V gives CDR1 SGHVS, CDR2 FNYEAQ. The CDR3 sequence is 14 residues long. CDR3 loop: CASSLGQRNTEAFF. The CDR3 nucleotides read TGTGCCAGCAGCTTAGGGCAGCGGAACACTGAAGCTTTCTTT.

The V and J genes are TRBV6-2 or TRBV6-3 and TRBJ2-1, with a weak D call TRBD2 (5 bases). The germline V and J ends were trimmed by 4 bases and 6 bases, with 16 bases remaining between them. CDR1 and CDR2 from the germline V gene are MNHEY and SVGEGT. The CDR3 spans 15 residues. CDR3 in amino acids: CASSSLTTWSNEQFF. DNA of the CDR3: TGTGCCAGCAGTTCGTTGACTACTTGGAGCAATGAGCAGTTCTTC.

The chain employs TRBV7-2 and TRBJ2-1, with 7 bases identical to TRBD2. Germline V gene lookup returns CDR1 SGHTA and CDR2 FQGNSA. The CDR3 runs 13 residues. The junction had 4 bases not matched to a gene; V was cut back by 9 bases and J by 2 bases. CDR3 DNA sequence: TGTGCCAGTAGCGGGCCAACCTACAATGAGCAGTTCTTC. It codes for CASSGPTYNEQFF.

This chain uses TRBV14 with TRBJ2-2; TRBD1 might be the D (6 bases). The CDR3 runs to 13 residues. Looked up from germline, CDR1 is SGHDN and CDR2 is FVKESK. V was clipped by 7 bases and J by 7 bases, with 13 bases between them. Written as DNA, the CDR3 is TGTGCCAGCAACCACAGGGCTAACGGGGAGCTGTTTTTT. Translation: CASNHRANGELFF.

The chain carries TRBV18 and TRBJ1-2, with TRBD1 identical over 7 bases. The germline V gene has CDR1 KGHSH and CDR2 LQKENI. CDR3 length: 16 amino acids. The V segment lost 2 bases and the J segment 5 bases; nucleotides outside the gene matches: 11. The CDR3 sequence: CASSPNSLGRGYGYTF. CDR3 in DNA: TGTGCCAGCTCACCAAATAGTCTCGGCAGGGGGTATGGCTACACCTTC.

This sequence joins TRBV27 and TRBJ2-1; 9 nucleotides match TRBD1. Germline CDR1 MNHEY, CDR2 SMNVEV (reference sequence). The CDR3 spans 13 residues. V shed 5 bases and J 7 bases; nucleotides not matched to a gene: 3. In nucleotides, the CDR3 is TGTGCCAGCAGTCGACAGGGGGGAAATGAGCAGTTCTTC. Residues: CASSRQGGNEQFF.

The genes are TRBV6-1 and TRBJ2-7; tentatively, D is TRBD1 (6 bases). The CDR3 contains 12 residues. Trimming cost V 3 bases and J 6 bases, with 9 bases left between them. The germline V gene encodes CDR1 MNHNS and CDR2 SASEGT. CDR3 in amino acids: CASSDRGREQYF. DNA for the CDR3: TGTGCCAGCAGTGACAGGGGTCGCGAGCAGTACTTC.

The rearrangement links TRBV5-4 to TRBJ2-1, with 8 positions matching TRBD2. Germline values: CDR1 SGHNT, CDR2 YYREEE (reference sequence). This CDR3 spans 15 amino acids. V lost 0 bases, J lost 8 bases, and 7 bases stayed unmatched. DNA for the CDR3: TGTGCCAGCAGCTTGGCCGGACTAGCCAACGATGAGCAGTTCTTC. Translation gives CASSLAGLANDEQFF.

This chain links TRBV2 with TRBJ2-1, with unresolved D. Trimming shortened V by 11 bases and J by 0 bases, and 8 bases separated the two germline ends. The germline V gene has CDR1 SNHLY and CDR2 FYNNEI. This CDR3 contains 12 residues. CDR3 region: CAHSRSYNEQFF. The CDR3 nucleotides are TGTGCCCACAGTCGCTCCTACAATGAGCAGTTCTTC.